This T cell receptor beta chain originates from a study of blood T cell repertoires in COVID-19. V lost 7 bases and J lost 4; bases outside the gene matches: 14. CDR1 and CDR2 (germline): SGHTA, FQGNSA. This CDR3 has 17 residues. TCRdb's copy holds only in-frame clones and misses some; the assay was immunoSEQ multiplex PCR. This sample has tens of thousands of clones, with over 90% found just once. The sample consisted of peripheral blood. This receptor was obtained from a man aged 50-59 years with acute or convalescent COVID-19. This chain connects TRBV7-2 to TRBJ2-2, with 8 bases lining up with TRBD2. The chain's CDR3 is CASNPSPGTRGTGELFF. DNA for the CDR3: TGTGCCAGCAACCCTTCCCCGGGGACTAGGGGCACCGGGGAGCTGTTTTTT. Based on the CDR3 plus reference TRBV7-2 and TRBJ2-2, the full variable domain is GAGVSQSPSNKVTEKGKDVELRCDPISGHTALYWYRQSLGQGLEFLIYFQGNSAPDKSGLPSDRFSAERTGGSVSTLTIQRTQQEDSAVYLCASNPSPGTRGTGELFFGEGSRLTVL.